The 19 T cell receptor beta chains below all came from one sample that was sequenced in a study of cytomegalovirus exposure and HLA in healthy donors. With 60 Vbeta and 13 Jbeta primers, the PCR was carried out. Assay used: immunoSEQ multiplex PCR; TCRdb lists only in-frame clones, some missing. The sample includes about 160,000 clones, roughly 76% of them seen just once. Material: PBMCs. These receptors were taken from a woman in her forties or fifties in good health and CMV-seronegative.

Note on this clone: The junction departs from the called germline gene at one end, perhaps through a read error. Within the sample, other DNA sequences also encode this same CDR3. This sequence joins TRBV15 and TRBJ2-5; 9 bases fit TRBD1. The CDR3 is made up of 15 amino acids. Germline V gene sequence: CDR1 LNHNV, CDR2 YYDKDF (reference sequence). CDR3 amino acids: CATSPRDREGETQYF. For the CDR3, the DNA is TGTGCCACCAGCCCCCGGGACAGGGAGGGAGAGACTCAGTACTTC.

The chain joins TRBV4-3 to TRBJ2-1, with D perhaps TRBD2 (6 bases). The CDR3 runs to 14 residues. V shed 4 bases and J shed 5 bases, with 12 bases lying between them. Germline-derived CDR1 and CDR2 are LGHNA and YSLEER. The CDR3 region is CASSLGGADNEQFF. Here the CDR3 DNA reads TGCGCCAGCAGCCTAGGAGGGGCGGACAATGAGCAGTTCTTC.

This clone showed up just once. V and J are TRBV21-1 and TRBJ2-5; the D call in the table, TRBD1, was not verified against the DNA. TRBV21-1 is labeled a pseudogene. The CDR3 sequence is 15 residues long. The CDR3 sequence: CASSKKRGSRETQYF. In DNA form, the CDR3 reads TGTGCCAGCAGCAAAAAAAGGGGGTCGCGAGAGACCCAGTACTTC.

This chain connects TRBV2 to TRBJ2-7; no reliable D call. Germline CDR1 is SNHLY and CDR2 is FYNNEI. Deletions cut 0 bases from V and 1 base from J, with 7 bases between. CDR3 length: 14 residues. CDR3 bases: TGTGCCAGCAGTGAAGCGCGAGGATCCTACGAGCAGTACTTC. It translates to CASSEARGSYEQYF.

V usage is TRBV29-1 and J usage is TRBJ1-2, with D perhaps matching TRBD1 (5 bases). Germline lookup yields CDR1 SQVTM and CDR2 ANQGSEA. V lost 4 bases to trimming and J lost 4 bases, with 10 bases between them. The CDR3 is 12 residues long. In DNA form, the CDR3 reads TGCAGCGTTGGCGGGGGAACCTATGGCTACACCTTC. Residues: CSVGGGTYGYTF.

The V call is TRBV9, the J call TRBJ2-1; 8 bases are a match to TRBD2. CDR1 is SGDLS, CDR2 YYNGEE, per germline. The V segment lost 4 bases and the J segment 6 bases; nucleotides outside the gene matches: 3. The CDR3 runs to 13 residues. CDR3 amino acids: CASSLSGVNEQFF. The CDR3 bases are TGTGCCAGCAGCCTTAGCGGGGTCAATGAGCAGTTCTTC.

The gene calls are TRBV13 and TRBJ2-7; 9 bases line up with TRBD2. The CDR3 is made up of 14 amino acids. Per germline, CDR1 PRHDT and CDR2 FYEKMQ (reference sequence). J lost 6 bases, V lost 5 bases, and 8 bases had no gene match. CDR3 sequence: CASSHGTSRVEQYF. In DNA form, the CDR3 reads TGTGCCAGCAGCCACGGGACTAGCAGGGTCGAGCAGTACTTC.

The chain carries TRBV5-5 and TRBJ1-5, with TRBD1 identical over 10 bases. The germline gives CDR1 SGHKS, CDR2 YYEKEE (reference sequence). V shed 0 bases, J shed 6 bases, and the junction held 3 bases outside the gene matches. The CDR3 spans 15 residues. The CDR3 DNA sequence: TGTGCCAGCAGCTTGGGGACAGGGGGAAGTCAGCCCCAGCATTTT. Residues: CASSLGTGGSQPQHF. The variable domain in full, with the rest retrieved from reference TRBV5-5 and TRBJ1-5, is DAGVTQSPTHLIKTRGQQVTLRCSPISGHKSVSWYQQVLGQGPQFIFQYYEKEERGRGNFPDRFSARQFPNYSSELNVNALLLGDSALYLCASSLGTGGSQPQHFGDGTRLSIL.

The chain is built from TRBV19 and TRBJ2-2, with 9 bases fitting TRBD2. CDR1 and CDR2 (germline): LNHDA, SQIVND (reference sequence). V shed 10 bases, J shed 5 bases, and the junction held 11 bases outside the gene matches. The CDR3 spans 15 residues. The CDR3 reads CATNSGSTRTGELFF. The CDR3, as DNA: TGTGCCACAAATAGCGGGAGCACTCGGACCGGGGAGCTGTTTTTT. Combining the CDR3 with reference TRBV19 and TRBJ2-2 gives the whole variable domain DGGITQSPKYLFRKEGQNVTLSCEQNLNHDAMYWYRQDPGQGLRLIYYSQIVNDFQKGDIAEGYSVSREKKESFPLTVTSAQKNPTAFYLCATNSGSTRTGELFFGEGSRLTVL.

This clone was detected once. The V gene is TRBV2, the J gene TRBJ1-5; D possibly corresponds to TRBD1 (6 bases). From germline, CDR1 is SNHLY and CDR2 FYNNEI. V lost 6 bases and J lost 1, with 16 bases in between. The CDR3 covers 16 residues. The CDR3 nucleotides are TGTGCCAGCAGCTCTAGGGACATTAGGAGCAATCAGCCCCAGCATTTT. Protein: CASSSRDIRSNQPQHF.

This clone occurred once. The chain combines TRBV28 with TRBJ2-7; TRBD2 matches 10 bases. The J segment lost 7 bases and the V segment lost 5 bases, leaving 8 bases of the junction unmatched. CDR3 length: 14 amino acids. Germline CDR1 is MDHEN and CDR2 is SYDVKM. DNA of the CDR3: TGTGCCAGCAGTCCGGGACTAGCGAGCAAGGAGCAGTACTTC. Its protein is CASSPGLASKEQYF.

In this sample, this clone turned up a few times. This specimen includes other DNA sequences encoding the same CDR3. The rearrangement joins TRBV9 to TRBJ1-5, with D tentatively TRBD1 (6 bases). V lost 3 bases and J lost 2, with 9 bases in between. Germline V lookup: CDR1 SGDLS, CDR2 YYNGEE. The CDR3 totals 14 residues. The CDR3 nucleotides read TGTGCCAGCAGCGCACAGGGAGGCAATCAGCCCCAGCATTTT. It codes for CASSAQGGNQPQHF.

The chain couples TRBV5-4 to TRBJ2-2; 7 bases align to TRBD2. CDR3 length equals 16 residues. Unmatched junction bases numbered 5, after V lost 3 bases and J lost 0 bases. From germline, CDR1 is SGHNT and CDR2 YYREEE (reference sequence). DNA for the CDR3: TGTGCCAGCAGCTCCTCTAGCGGCGCGAACACCGGGGAGCTGTTTTTT. As protein: CASSSSSGANTGELFF. The whole variable domain, remainder taken from reference TRBV5-4 and TRBJ2-2, is ETGVTQSPTHLIKTRGQQVTLRCSSQSGHNTVSWYQQALGQGPQFIFQYYREEENGRGNFPPRFSGLQFPNYSSELNVNALELDDSALYLCASSSSSGANTGELFFGEGSRLTVL.

This clone was picked up one time. V is TRBV6-5 and J is TRBJ1-2, with D maybe TRBD1 (6 bases). The CDR3 is 13 amino acids. In germline, CDR1 is MNHEY, CDR2 SVGAGI. Trimming removed 8 bases at V and 5 bases at J, with 15 bases between. The CDR3 bases are TGTGCCAGCTCAAAGGGGCAGGGGTATGGCTACACCTTC. It specifies CASSKGQGYGYTF.

The chain employs TRBV6-1 and TRBJ2-6; 7 bases map to TRBD1. The CDR3 contains 19 residues. Germline V gene sequence: CDR1 MNHNS, CDR2 SASEGT. With 4 bases clipped from V and 0 bases from J, the junction kept 12 bases outside the gene matches. DNA of the CDR3: TGTGCCAGCAGTGCGGAAGGGGGCGTTGCGTACTCTGGGGCCAACGTCCTGACTTTC. Its translation is CASSAEGGVAYSGANVLTF.

The chain joins TRBV28 to TRBJ2-7; 12 bases line up with TRBD1. Germline lookup yields CDR1 MDHEN and CDR2 SYDVKM. Trimming took 4 bases from V and 6 from J; bases not matched to a gene: 7. This CDR3 contains 15 residues. The CDR3 region has the DNA TGTGCCAGCAGTTCTCACGGGACAGGGGGCAGCGAGCAGTACTTC. Translating gives CASSSHGTGGSEQYF.

The rearrangement uses TRBV30 and TRBJ1-1; tentatively, D is TRBD1 (6 bases). V was cut by 3 bases and J by 0 bases, with 8 bases left in between. Germline lookup yields CDR1 GTSNPN and CDR2 SVGIG (reference sequence). The CDR3 loop spans 13 amino acids. The CDR3 DNA reads as TGTGCCTGGAGCGGACAGTTGAACACTGAAGCTTTCTTT. Translation: CAWSGQLNTEAFF.

CDR3 region: CASSPTTRNSPLHF. DNA for the CDR3: TGTGCCAGCAGCCCAACCACCAGGAATTCACCCCTCCACTTT. The gene calls are TRBV7-9 and TRBJ1-6, with D hard to call. The CDR3 is 14 residues long. Trimming left V 5 bases short and J 7 bases short, with 12 bases between. Germline CDR1 reads SEHNR; CDR2 reads FQNEAQ (reference sequence). The variable domain in full, with the rest retrieved from reference TRBV7-9 and TRBJ1-6, is DTGVSQNPRHKITKRGQNVTFRCDPISEHNRLYWYRQTLGQGPEFLTYFQNEAQLEKSRLLSDRFSAERPKGSFSTLEIQRTEQGDSAMYLCASSPTTRNSPLHFGNGTRLTVT.

In this sample, this clone turned up once. The chain links TRBV29-1 to TRBJ2-7; 9 bases are a match to TRBD1. V lost 7 bases, J lost 4 bases, and 5 bases stayed unmatched. From germline, CDR1 is SQVTM and CDR2 ANQGSEA. The CDR3 extends over 12 amino acids. The CDR3 DNA reads as TGCAGCGCCGGGACAGGGATATACGAGCAGTACTTC. Its protein is CSAGTGIYEQYF.